This T cell receptor beta chain was observed in a study of prognosis after radiotherapy for stage I lung cancer. This clonotype was counted ten times or more. V shed 0 bases and J shed 10 bases, with 13 bases lying between them. Germline CDR1 reads SQVTM; CDR2 reads ANQGSEA. CDR3 length equals 13 residues. Multiplex PCR, run in two rounds, amplified TCR beta CDR3 from genomic DNA. First-round PCR used primers specific to each TRBV and TRBJ gene. Each CDR3 protein is one row after TCRdb ran MiXCR on the multiplex PCR reads. The data hold 9,500 to 14,000 distinct CDR3 sequences, with 35% observed a single time.

The input for sequencing was PBMCs, taken before or after stereotactic body radiation therapy (not recorded which). This sequence was found in a donor of 50 years or more with non-small cell lung cancer. The chain couples TRBV29-1 to TRBJ1-5; D not resolved. CDR3 bases: TGCAGCGTTGAAGATGCTCTGGGTCAACCCCAGCATTTT. The encoded protein is CSVEDALGQPQHF.